The 4 T cell receptor beta chains in this list originate from one sample, sequenced in a study of cytomegalovirus exposure and HLA in healthy donors. Assay: immunoSEQ multiplex PCR; the TCRdb copy retains only in-frame clones and omits some. The profile shows some 170,000 clones, roughly 96% of them singletons. Sequencing was performed on PBMCs. The receptors originated from a woman under 30 in good health and CMV-seronegative.

V usage is TRBV7-6 and J usage is TRBJ2-3; 9 bases match TRBD2. The germline V gene has CDR1 SGHVS and CDR2 FNYEAQ. The CDR3 totals 15 residues. Trimming took 3 bases from V and 5 from J; bases not matched to a gene: 6. The CDR3 here is CASSFSGGTGDTQYF. In DNA form, the CDR3 reads TGTGCCAGCAGCTTTAGCGGGGGTACGGGAGATACGCAGTATTTT.

V and J are TRBV7-3 and TRBJ2-1; perhaps TRBD1 as D (5 bases). CDR3 length: 13 amino acids. Germline CDR1 and CDR2: SGHTA and FQGTGA. Trimming stripped 5 bases from V and 4 bases from J, with 9 bases between. CDR3 sequence reads: CASSLDSYNEQFF. Here the CDR3 DNA reads TGTGCCAGCAGCCTTGACAGTTACAATGAGCAGTTCTTC.

V is TRBV9 and J is TRBJ2-7; the match to TRBD2 covers 11 bases. V dropped 3 bases and J dropped 3; count of bases not matched to a gene: 5. This CDR3 has 15 residues. Germline CDR1 SGDLS, CDR2 YYNGEE. The CDR3 nucleotides read TGTGCCAGCAGCGAGGGGACTAGCGGAATCTACGAGCAGTACTTC. Protein sequence: CASSEGTSGIYEQYF.

The gene calls are TRBV7-9 and TRBJ1-2, with TRBD1 as a possible D gene (6 bases). The length of the CDR3 is 14 residues. The germline V gene encodes CDR1 SEHNR and CDR2 FQNEAQ (reference sequence). V dropped 1 base and J dropped 4 bases, with 10 bases sitting between them. The CDR3 sequence is CASSLGTDIYGYTF. CDR3 bases: TGTGCCAGCAGCTTAGGGACAGATATCTATGGCTACACCTTC.